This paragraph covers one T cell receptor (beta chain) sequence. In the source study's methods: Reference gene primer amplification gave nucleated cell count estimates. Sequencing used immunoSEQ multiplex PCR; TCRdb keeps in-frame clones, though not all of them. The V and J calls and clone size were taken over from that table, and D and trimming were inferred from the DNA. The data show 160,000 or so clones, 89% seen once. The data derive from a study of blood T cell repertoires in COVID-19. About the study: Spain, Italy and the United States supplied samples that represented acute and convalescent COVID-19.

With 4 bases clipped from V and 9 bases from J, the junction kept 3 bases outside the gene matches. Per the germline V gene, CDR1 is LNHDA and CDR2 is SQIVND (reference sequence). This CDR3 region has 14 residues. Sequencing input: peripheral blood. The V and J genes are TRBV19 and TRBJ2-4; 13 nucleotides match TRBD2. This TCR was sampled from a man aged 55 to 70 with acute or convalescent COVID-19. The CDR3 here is CASSRTSGGGIQYF. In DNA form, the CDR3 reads TGTGCCAGTAGTAGGACTAGCGGGGGCGGCATTCAGTACTTC.